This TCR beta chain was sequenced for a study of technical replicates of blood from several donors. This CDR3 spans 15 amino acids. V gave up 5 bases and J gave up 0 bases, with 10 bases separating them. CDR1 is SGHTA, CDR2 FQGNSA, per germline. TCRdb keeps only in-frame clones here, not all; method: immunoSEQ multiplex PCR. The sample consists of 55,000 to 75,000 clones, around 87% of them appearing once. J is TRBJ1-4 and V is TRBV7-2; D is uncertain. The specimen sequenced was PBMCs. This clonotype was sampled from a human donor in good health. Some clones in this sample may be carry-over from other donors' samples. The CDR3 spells CASSTGSTTNEKLFF. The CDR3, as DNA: TGTGCCAGCAGCACCGGGTCCACAACTAATGAAAAACTGTTTTTT.